This record looks at one T cell receptor (beta chain) sequence and its context. A multiplex PCR was run with 60 Vbeta primers and 13 Jbeta primers. The protocol was immunoSEQ multiplex PCR, while the TCRdb copy is restricted to in-frame clones and leaves out a portion. The sample lists 150,000 to 200,000 clones, around 68% occurring once. This sample was included in a study of cytomegalovirus exposure and HLA in healthy donors. The germline gives CDR1 KGHSH, CDR2 LQKENI. This CDR3 has 18 amino acids. Trimming took 3 bases from V and 2 from J, leaving 17 bases between them. Sequencing was performed on PBMCs. The chain employs TRBV18 and TRBJ2-6; a possible D gene is TRBD1 (6 bases). The source of this sequence is a man aged 30 to 45 in good health and CMV-seropositive. The CDR3 reads CASSPTMIGGPGANVLTF. The CDR3 DNA sequence: TGTGCCAGCTCACCGACTATGATTGGGGGCCCTGGGGCCAACGTCCTGACTTTC.